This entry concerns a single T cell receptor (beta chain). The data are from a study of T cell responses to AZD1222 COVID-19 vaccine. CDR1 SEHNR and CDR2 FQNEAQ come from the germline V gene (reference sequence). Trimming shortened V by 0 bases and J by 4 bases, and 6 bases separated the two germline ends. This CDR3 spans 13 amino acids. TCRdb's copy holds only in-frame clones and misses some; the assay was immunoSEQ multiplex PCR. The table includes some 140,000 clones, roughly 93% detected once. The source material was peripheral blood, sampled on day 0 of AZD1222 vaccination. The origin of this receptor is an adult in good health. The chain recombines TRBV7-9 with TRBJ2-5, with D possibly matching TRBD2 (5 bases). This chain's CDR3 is CASSLAGRETQYF. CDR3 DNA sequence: TGTGCCAGCAGCTTAGCAGGGAGAGAGACCCAGTACTTC.